This T cell receptor beta chain was found in a study of OX40 agonist ivuxolimab in advanced cancers. The wider study: Intravenous ivuxolimab at 0.01 to 10 mg/kg was given to patients every 2 weeks. Findings of the study overall: CD4+ and CD8+ blood T cells expanded clonally by week 6 at 0.1 to 3.0 mg/kg. Averaged across samples, CD8+ T cells carried more expanded clones than CD4+ did.

Of note for this clone: Its target is unknown.

Method: immunoSEQ multiplex PCR; TCRdb's copy keeps in-frame clones and lacks some. The sample yields about 35,000 clones, over 75% seen once. CDR1 is KGHSH and CDR2 is LQKENI in the germline V gene. V lost 2 bases to trimming and J lost 8 bases, with 9 bases between them. The CDR3 runs 12 residues. The sample in question was CD4+ or CD8+ T cells sorted from blood, obtained in a trial of the OX40 agonist ivuxolimab. The TCR was taken from an adult with an advanced solid tumor such as melanoma, head and neck, liver or kidney cancer. The chain recombines TRBV18 with TRBJ1-1; a weak D match, TRBD1 (6 bases). The CDR3 coding sequence is TGTGCCAGCTCACCAAGGACAGCGGAAGCTTTCTTT. Residues: CASSPRTAEAFF. Full variable domain (rest looked up from reference TRBV18 and TRBJ1-1): NAGVMQNPRHLVRRRGQEARLRCSPMKGHSHVYWYRQLPEEGLKFMVYLQKENIIDESGMPKERFSAEFPKEGPSILRIQQVVRGDSAAYFCASSPRTAEAFFGQGTRLTVV.